This T cell receptor (beta chain) is from a study of shared clonotypes between healthy human individuals. General study findings and limits: Among several donors, approximately 5% of naive CD4 clonotypes were found in common. Relative to memory subsets, naive subsets generally showed larger estimated richness.

The J segment lost 2 bases and the V segment lost 1 base, leaving 6 bases of the junction unmatched. CDR1 and CDR2 from the germline V gene are LNHNV and YYDKDF (reference sequence). The CDR3 has 17 amino acids. This table comes from immunoSEQ multiplex PCR, and its TCRdb copy is limited to in-frame clones, with some not included. In the table there are about 2.3 million clones, approximately 93% of which are singletons. Remarks on this clone: Its antigen is undetermined.

The J gene is TRBJ2-5, the V gene TRBV15; the match to TRBD1 covers 11 bases. Specimen: naive CD4+ T cells from PBMCs. Subset reported: CD45RA+ positively selected. The clonotype comes from a man between 18 and 29 years old in good health. Some clones in this sample may be carry-over from other donors' samples. The CDR3 here is CATSRGRTGGLQETQYF. Here the CDR3 DNA reads TGTGCCACCAGCAGAGGCAGGACAGGGGGCCTACAAGAGACCCAGTACTTC.